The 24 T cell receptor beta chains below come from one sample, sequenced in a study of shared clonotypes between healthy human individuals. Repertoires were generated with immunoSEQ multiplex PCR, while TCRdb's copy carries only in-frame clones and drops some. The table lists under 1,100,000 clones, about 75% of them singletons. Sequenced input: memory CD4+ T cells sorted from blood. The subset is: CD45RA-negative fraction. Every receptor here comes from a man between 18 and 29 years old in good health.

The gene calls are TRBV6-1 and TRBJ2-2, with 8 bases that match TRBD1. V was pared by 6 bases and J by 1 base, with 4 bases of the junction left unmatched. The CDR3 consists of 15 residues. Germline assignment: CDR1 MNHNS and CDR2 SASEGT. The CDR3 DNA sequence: TGTGCCAGCAGGAAACAGGGGGTGAACACCGGGGAGCTGTTTTTT. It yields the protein CASRKQGVNTGELFF.

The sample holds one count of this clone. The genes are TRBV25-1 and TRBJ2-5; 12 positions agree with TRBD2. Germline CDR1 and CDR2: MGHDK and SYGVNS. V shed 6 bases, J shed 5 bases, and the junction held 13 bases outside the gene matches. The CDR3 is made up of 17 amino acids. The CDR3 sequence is CASRKQPGLAGYETQYF. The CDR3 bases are TGTGCCAGCAGGAAACAGCCGGGACTAGCGGGTTATGAGACCCAGTACTTC.

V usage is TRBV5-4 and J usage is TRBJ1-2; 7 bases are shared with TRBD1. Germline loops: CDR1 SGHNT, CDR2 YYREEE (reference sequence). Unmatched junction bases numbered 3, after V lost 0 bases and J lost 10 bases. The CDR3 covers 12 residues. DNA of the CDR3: TGTGCCAGCAGCTTGGACAGGGGAGACTACACCTTC. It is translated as CASSLDRGDYTF. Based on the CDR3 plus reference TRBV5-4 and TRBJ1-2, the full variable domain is ETGVTQSPTHLIKTRGQQVTLRCSSQSGHNTVSWYQQALGQGPQFIFQYYREEENGRGNFPPRFSGLQFPNYSSELNVNALELDDSALYLCASSLDRGDYTFGSGTRLTVV.

The CDR3 region has the DNA TGCAGCTTCCGGGGGACAGGGGATATAGGTCGAGAGACCCAGTACTTC. Encoded protein: CSFRGTGDIGRETQYF. The chain links TRBV29-1 to TRBJ2-5, with 10 positions matching TRBD1. The CDR3 length is 16 residues. The J segment lost 4 bases and the V segment lost 8 bases, leaving 16 bases of the junction unmatched. The V gene's germline CDR1 is SQVTM and CDR2 ANQGSEA.

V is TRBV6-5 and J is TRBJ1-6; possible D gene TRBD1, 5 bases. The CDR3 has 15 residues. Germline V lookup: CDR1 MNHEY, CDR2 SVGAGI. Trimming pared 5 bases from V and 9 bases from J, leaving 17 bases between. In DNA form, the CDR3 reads TGTGCCAGCAGTGTCCGGGGCCAACGGTTTTCACCCCTCCACTTT. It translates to CASSVRGQRFSPLHF.

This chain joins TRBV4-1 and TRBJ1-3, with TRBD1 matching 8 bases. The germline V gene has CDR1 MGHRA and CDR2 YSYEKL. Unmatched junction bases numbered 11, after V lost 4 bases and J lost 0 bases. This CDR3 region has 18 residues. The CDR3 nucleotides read TGCGCCAGCAGCCCGGACAGGGAACGGACGGGCTCTGGAAACACCATATATTTT. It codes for CASSPDRERTGSGNTIYF.

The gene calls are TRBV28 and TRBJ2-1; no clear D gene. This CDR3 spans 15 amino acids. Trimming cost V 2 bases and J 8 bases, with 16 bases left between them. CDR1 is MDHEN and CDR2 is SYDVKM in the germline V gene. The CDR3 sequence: CASSLTGDIDDEQFF. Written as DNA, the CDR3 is TGTGCCAGCAGTTTAACGGGTGACATCGACGATGAGCAGTTCTTC.

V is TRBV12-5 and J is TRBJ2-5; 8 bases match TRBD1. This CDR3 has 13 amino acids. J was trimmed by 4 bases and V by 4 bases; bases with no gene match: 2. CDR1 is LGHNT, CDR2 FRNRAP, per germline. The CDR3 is CASGSQGGETQYF. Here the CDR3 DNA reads TGTGCTAGTGGTTCACAGGGGGGAGAGACCCAGTACTTC.

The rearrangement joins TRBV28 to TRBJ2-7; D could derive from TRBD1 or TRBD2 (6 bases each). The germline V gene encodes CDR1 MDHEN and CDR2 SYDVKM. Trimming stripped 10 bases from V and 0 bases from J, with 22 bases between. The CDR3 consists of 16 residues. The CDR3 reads CATHVRGGSSSYEQYF. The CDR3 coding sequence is TGTGCCACCCATGTACGAGGGGGGTCCAGCTCCTACGAGCAGTACTTC.

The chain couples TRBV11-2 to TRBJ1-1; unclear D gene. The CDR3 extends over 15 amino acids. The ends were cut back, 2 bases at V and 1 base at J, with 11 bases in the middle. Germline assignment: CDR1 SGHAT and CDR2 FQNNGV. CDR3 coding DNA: TGTGCCAGCAGCTTAATTAGGCAAAAGAACACTGAAGCTTTCTTT. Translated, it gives CASSLIRQKNTEAFF.

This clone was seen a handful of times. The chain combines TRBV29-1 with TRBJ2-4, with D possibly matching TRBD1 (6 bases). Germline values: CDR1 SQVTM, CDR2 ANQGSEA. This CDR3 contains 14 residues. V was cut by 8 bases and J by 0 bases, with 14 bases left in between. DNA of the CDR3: TGCAGCCCCCGGGACATTTTAGCCAAAAACATTCAGTACTTC. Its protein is CSPRDILAKNIQYF.

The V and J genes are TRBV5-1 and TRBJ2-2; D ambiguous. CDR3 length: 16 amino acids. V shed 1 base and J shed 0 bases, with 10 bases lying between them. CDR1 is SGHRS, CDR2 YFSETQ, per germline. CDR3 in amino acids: CASSLKDGPNTGELFF. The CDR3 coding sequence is TGCGCCAGCAGCTTGAAGGACGGACCGAACACCGGGGAGCTGTTTTTT.

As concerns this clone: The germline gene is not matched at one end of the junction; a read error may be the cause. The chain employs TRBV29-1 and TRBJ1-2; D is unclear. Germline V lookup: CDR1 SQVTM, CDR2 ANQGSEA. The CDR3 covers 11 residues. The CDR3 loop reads CGVEGYSGYTF. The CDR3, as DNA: TGCGGCGTTGAGGGCTACTCTGGCTACACCTTC.

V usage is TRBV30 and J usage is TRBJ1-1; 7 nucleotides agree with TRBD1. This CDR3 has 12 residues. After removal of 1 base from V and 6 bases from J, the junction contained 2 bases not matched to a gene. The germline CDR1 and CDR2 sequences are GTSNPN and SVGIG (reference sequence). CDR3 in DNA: TGTGCCTGGAGTGCAGGGGGGGCTGAAGCTTTCTTT. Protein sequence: CAWSAGGAEAFF. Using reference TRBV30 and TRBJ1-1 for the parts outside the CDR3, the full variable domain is SQTIHQWPATLVQPVGSPLSLECTVEGTSNPNLYWYRQAAGRGLQLLFYSVGIGQISSEVPQNLSASRPQDRQFILSSKKLLLSDSGFYLCAWSAGGAEAFFGQGTRLTVV.

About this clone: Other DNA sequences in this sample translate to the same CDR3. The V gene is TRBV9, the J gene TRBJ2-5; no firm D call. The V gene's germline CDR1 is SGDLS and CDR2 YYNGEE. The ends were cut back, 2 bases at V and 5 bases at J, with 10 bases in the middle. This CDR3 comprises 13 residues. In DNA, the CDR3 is TGTGCCAGCAGCGTTGATTGGGGTGAGACCCAGTACTTC. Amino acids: CASSVDWGETQYF.

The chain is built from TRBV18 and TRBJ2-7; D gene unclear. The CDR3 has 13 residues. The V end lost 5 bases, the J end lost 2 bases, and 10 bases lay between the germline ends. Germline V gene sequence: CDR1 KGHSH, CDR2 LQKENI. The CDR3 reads CASSSSGTYEQYF. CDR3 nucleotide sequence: TGTGCCAGCTCATCTTCAGGTACCTACGAGCAGTACTTC.

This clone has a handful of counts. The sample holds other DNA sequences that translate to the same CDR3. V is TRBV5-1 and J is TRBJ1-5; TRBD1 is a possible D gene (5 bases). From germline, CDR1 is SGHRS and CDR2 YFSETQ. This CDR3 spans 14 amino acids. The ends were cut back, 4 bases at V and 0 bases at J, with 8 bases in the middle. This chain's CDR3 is CASSPDSSNQPQHF. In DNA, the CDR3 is TGCGCCAGCAGCCCCGACAGTAGCAATCAGCCCCAGCATTTT.

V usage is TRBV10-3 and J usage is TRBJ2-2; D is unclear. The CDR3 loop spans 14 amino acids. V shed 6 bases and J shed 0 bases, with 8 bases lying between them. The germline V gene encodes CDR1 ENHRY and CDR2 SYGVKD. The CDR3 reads CAIRTSANTGELFF. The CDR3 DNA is TGTGCCATCAGGACAAGTGCGAACACCGGGGAGCTGTTTTTT.

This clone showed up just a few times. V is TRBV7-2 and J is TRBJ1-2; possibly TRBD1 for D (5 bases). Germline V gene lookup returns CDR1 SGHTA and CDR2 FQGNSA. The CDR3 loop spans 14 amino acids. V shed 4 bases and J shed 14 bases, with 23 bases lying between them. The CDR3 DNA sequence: TGTGCCAGCAGCTCCTTCTTCGACAGCTCGGGTGTGACCTTC. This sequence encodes CASSSFFDSSGVTF.

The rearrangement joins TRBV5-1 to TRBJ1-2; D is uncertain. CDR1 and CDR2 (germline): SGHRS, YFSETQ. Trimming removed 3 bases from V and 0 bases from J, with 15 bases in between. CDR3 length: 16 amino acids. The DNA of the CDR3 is TGCGCCAGCAGCTCCCGAGGTGAGAGGTCTAACTATGGCTACACCTTC. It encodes CASSSRGERSNYGYTF.

The chain's CDR3 is CASSPLGLAGGTDTQYF. CDR3 coding DNA: TGTGCCAGCTCACCCTTGGGACTAGCGGGAGGCACAGATACGCAGTATTTT. The V and J genes are TRBV18 and TRBJ2-3, with 14 positions matching TRBD2. Germline-derived CDR1 and CDR2 are KGHSH and LQKENI. This CDR3 contains 17 residues. V dropped 3 bases and J dropped 1; count of bases not matched to a gene: 3.

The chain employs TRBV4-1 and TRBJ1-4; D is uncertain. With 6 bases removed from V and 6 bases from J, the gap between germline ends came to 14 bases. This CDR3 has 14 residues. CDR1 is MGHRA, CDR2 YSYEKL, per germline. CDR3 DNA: TGCGCCAGCAGGGGAGGGCTTCTGGATGAAAAACTGTTTTTT. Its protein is CASRGGLLDEKLFF.

The CDR3 region is CASSLGTGEGLRVTQYF. Written as DNA, the CDR3 is TGTGCCAGCAGCTTAGGAACGGGGGAGGGCCTCCGGGTGACCCAGTACTTC. The chain links TRBV7-2 to TRBJ2-5, with 7 bases aligning to TRBD2. Per the germline V gene, CDR1 is SGHTA and CDR2 is FQGNSA. The trim removed 1 base at V and 7 bases at J, leaving 15 bases unmatched. The CDR3 extends over 17 amino acids.

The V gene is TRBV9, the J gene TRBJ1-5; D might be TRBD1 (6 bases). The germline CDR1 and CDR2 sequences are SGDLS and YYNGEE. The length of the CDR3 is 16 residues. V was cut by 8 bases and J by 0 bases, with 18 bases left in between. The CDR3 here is CARRGNLTHSNQPQHF. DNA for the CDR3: TGTGCCAGGAGGGGGAACCTAACTCATAGCAATCAGCCCCAGCATTTT.